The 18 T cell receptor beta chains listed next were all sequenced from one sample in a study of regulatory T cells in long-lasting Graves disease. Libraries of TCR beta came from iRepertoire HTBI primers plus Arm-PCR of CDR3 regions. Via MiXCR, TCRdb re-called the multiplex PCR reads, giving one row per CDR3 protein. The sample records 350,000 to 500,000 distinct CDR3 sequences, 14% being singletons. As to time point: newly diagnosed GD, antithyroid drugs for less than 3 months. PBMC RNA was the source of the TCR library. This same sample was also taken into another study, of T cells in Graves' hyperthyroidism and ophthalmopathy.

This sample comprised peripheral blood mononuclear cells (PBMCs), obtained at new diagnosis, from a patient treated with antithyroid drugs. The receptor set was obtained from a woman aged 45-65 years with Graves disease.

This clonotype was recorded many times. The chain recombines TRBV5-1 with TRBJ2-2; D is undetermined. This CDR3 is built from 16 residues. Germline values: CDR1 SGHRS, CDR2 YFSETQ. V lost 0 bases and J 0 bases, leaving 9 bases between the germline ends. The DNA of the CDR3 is TGCGCCAGCAGCTTGGGTCGGCTACCGAACACCGGGGAGCTGTTTTTT. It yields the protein CASSLGRLPNTGELFF.

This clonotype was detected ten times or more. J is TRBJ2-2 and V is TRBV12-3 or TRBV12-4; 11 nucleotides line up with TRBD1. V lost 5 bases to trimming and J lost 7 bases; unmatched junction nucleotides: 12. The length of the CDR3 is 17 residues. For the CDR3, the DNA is TGTGCCAGCAGTATAACCGGGACAGGGGGAGTGATCGGGGAGCTGTTTTTT. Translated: CASSITGTGGVIGELFF.

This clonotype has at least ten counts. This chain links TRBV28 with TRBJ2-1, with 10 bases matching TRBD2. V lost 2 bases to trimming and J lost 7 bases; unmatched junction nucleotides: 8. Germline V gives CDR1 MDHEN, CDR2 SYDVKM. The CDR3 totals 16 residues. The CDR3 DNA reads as TGTGCCAGCAGTTTACCCGACGCGACTAGCGGGAATGAGCAGTTCTTC. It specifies CASSLPDATSGNEQFF.

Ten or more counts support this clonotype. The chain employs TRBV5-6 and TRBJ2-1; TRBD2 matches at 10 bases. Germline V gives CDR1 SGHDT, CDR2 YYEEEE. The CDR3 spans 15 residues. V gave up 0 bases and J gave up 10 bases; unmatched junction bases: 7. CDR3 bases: TGTGCCAGCAGCTTGGGGGTGCTAGCGGGAGTAGAGCAGTTCTTC. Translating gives CASSLGVLAGVEQFF.

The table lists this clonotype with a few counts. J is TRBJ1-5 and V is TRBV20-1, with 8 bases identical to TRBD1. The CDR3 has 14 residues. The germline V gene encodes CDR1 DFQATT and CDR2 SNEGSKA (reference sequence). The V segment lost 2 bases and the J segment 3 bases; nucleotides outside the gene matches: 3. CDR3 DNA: TGCAGTGCTAGAAGGACAGGGCCCAATCAGCCCCAGCATTTT. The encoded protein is CSARRTGPNQPQHF.

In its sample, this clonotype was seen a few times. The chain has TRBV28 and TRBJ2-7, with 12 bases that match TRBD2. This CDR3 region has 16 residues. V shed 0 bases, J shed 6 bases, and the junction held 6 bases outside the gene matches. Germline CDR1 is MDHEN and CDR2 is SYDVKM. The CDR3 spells CASSLWVGLAGPEQYF. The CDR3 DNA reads TGTGCCAGCAGTTTATGGGTTGGACTAGCGGGACCCGAGCAGTACTTC.

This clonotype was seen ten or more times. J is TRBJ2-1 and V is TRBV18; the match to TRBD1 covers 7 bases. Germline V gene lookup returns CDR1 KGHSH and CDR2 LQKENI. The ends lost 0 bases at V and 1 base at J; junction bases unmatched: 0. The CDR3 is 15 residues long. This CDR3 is CASSPPGQSYNEQFF. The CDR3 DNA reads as TGTGCCAGCTCACCACCGGGACAGTCCTACAATGAGCAGTTCTTC. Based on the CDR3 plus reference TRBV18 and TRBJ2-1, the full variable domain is NAGVMQNPRHLVRRRGQEARLRCSPMKGHSHVYWYRQLPEEGLKFMVYLQKENIIDESGMPKERFSAEFPKEGPSILRIQQVVRGDSAAYFCASSPPGQSYNEQFFGPGTRLTVL.

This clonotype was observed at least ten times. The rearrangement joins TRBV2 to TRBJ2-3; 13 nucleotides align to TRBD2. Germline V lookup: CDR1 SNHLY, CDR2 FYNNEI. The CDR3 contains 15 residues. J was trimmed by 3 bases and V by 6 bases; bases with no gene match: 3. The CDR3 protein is CASRTGLAGTDTQYF. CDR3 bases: TGTGCCAGCAGGACGGGACTAGCGGGAACAGATACGCAGTATTTT.

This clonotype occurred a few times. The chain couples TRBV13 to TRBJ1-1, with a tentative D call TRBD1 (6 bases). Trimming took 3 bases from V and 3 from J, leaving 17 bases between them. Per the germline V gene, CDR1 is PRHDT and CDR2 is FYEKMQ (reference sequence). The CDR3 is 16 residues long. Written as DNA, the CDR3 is TGTGCCAGCAGCTTTTGGGCGGACAGAAGTGACACTGAAGCTTTCTTT. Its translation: CASSFWADRSDTEAFF.

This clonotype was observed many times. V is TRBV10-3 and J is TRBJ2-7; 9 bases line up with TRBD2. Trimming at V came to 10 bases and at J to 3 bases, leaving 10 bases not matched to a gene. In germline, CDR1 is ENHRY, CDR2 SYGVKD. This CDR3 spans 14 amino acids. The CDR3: CATTTQTSGYEQYF. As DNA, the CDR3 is TGTGCCACCACAACGCAGACTAGCGGCTACGAGCAGTACTTC.

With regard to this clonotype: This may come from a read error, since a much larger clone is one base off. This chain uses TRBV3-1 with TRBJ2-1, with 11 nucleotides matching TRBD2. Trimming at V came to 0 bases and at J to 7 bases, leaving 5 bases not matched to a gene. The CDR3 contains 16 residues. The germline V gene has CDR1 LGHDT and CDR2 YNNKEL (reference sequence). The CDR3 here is CASSQDALAGANEQFF. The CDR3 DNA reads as TGTGCCAGCAGCCAAGATGCACTAGCGGGAGCGAATGAGCAGTTCTTC.

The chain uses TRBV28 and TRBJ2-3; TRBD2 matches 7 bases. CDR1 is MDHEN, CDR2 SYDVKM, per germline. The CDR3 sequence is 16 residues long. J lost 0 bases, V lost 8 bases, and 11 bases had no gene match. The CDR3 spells CASGPGGRESTDTQYF. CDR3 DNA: TGTGCCAGCGGGCCGGGGGGTCGGGAGAGCACAGATACGCAGTATTTT.

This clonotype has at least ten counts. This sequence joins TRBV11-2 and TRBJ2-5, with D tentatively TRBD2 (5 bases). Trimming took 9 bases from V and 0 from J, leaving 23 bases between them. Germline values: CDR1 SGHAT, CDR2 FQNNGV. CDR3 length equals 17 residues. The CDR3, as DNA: TGTGCCAGTAGCCTCGGGTTGGGCAGGACTTACCAAGAGACCCAGTACTTC. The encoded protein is CASSLGLGRTYQETQYF. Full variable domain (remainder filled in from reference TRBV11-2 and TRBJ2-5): EAGVAQSPRYKIIEKRQSVAFWCNPISGHATLYWYQQILGQGPKLLIQFQNNGVVDDSQLPKDRFSAERLKGVDSTLKIQPAKLEDSAVYLCASSLGLGRTYQETQYFGPGTRLLVL.

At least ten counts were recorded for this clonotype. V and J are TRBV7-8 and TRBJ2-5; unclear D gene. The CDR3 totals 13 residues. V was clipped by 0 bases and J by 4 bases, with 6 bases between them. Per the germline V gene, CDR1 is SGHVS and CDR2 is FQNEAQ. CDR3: CASSLAKGETQYF. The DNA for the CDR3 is TGTGCCAGCAGCTTAGCCAAGGGAGAGACCCAGTACTTC. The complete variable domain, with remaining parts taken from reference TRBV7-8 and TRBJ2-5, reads GAGVSQSPRYKVAKRGQDVALRCDPISGHVSLFWYQQALGQGPEFLTYFQNEAQLDKSGLPSDRFFAERPEGSVSTLKIQRTQQEDSAVYLCASSLAKGETQYFGPGTRLLVL.

The CDR3 is CASSLGHISNQPQHF. DNA of the CDR3: TGTGCCAGCAGCTTAGGACATATTAGCAATCAGCCCCAGCATTTT. The chain employs TRBV7-8 and TRBJ1-5, with D unclear. There are 15 residues in the CDR3. With 1 base removed from V and 0 bases from J, the gap between germline ends came to 7 bases. The germline V gene encodes CDR1 SGHVS and CDR2 FQNEAQ.

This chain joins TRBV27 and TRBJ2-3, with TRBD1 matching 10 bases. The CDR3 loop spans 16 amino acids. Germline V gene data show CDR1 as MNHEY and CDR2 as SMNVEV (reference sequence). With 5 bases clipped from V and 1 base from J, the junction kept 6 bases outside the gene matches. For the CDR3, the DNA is TGTGCCAGCAGTGAGACAGGGGGCAGAGGCACAGATACGCAGTATTTT. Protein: CASSETGGRGTDTQYF.

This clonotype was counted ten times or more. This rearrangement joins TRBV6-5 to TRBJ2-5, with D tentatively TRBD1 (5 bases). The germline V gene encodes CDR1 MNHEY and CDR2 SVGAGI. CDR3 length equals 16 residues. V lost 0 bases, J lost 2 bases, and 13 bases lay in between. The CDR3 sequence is CASSYSFLQAQETQYF. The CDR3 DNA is TGTGCCAGCAGTTACTCGTTTTTACAGGCTCAAGAGACCCAGTACTTC.

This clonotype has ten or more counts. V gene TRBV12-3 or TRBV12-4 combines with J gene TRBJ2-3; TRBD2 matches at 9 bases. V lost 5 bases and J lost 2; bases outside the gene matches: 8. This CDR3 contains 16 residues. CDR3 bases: TGTGCCAGCAGTACCCGACTAGCGGACTACACAGATACGCAGTATTTT. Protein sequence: CASSTRLADYTDTQYF.